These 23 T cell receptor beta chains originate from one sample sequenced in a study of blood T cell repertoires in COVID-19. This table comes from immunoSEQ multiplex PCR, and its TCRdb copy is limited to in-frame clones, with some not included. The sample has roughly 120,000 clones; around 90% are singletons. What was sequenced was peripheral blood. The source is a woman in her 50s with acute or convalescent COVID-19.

DNA for the CDR3: TGTGCCAGCAGGACCATTTCAATGGGGCCTCGCAAGGGGTACGAGCAGTACTTC. The encoded protein is CASRTISMGPRKGYEQYF. The rearrangement joins TRBV11-2 to TRBJ2-7, with D possibly TRBD1 on 5 matching bases. This CDR3 has 18 amino acids. Germline V gives CDR1 SGHAT, CDR2 FQNNGV. V lost 6 bases, J lost 4 bases, and 28 bases lay in between.

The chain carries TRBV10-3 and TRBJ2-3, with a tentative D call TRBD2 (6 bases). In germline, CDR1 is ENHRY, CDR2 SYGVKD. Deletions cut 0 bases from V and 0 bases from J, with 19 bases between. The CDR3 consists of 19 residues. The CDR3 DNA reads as TGTGCCATCAGTGAGTCTGGTTGGAGCGGGCAATCTAGCACAGATACGCAGTATTTT. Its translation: CAISESGWSGQSSTDTQYF.

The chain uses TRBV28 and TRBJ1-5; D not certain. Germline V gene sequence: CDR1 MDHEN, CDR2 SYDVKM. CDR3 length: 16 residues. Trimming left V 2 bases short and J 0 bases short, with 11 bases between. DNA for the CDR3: TGTGCCAGCAGTTTAGCGGGGAGTTATAGCAATCAGCCCCAGCATTTT. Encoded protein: CASSLAGSYSNQPQHF.

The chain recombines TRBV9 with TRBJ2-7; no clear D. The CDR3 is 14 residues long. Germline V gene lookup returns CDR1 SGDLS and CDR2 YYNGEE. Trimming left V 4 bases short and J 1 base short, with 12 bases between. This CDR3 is CASSPSRVSYEQYF. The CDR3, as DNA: TGTGCCAGCAGCCCCTCCCGAGTTTCCTACGAGCAGTACTTC. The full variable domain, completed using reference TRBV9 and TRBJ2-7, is DSGVTQTPKHLITATGQRVTLRCSPRSGDLSVYWYQQSLDQGLQFLIQYYNGEERAKGNILERFSAQQFPDLHSELNLSSLELGDSALYFCASSPSRVSYEQYFGPGTRLTVT.

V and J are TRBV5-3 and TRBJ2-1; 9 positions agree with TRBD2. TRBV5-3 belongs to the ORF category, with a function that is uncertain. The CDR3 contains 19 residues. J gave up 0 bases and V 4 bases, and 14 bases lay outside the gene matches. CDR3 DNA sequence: TGTGCCAGAAGCCCCTCGATTAGCGGGGGTCAAGTCTCCTACAATGAGCAGTTCTTC. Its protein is CARSPSISGGQVSYNEQFF.

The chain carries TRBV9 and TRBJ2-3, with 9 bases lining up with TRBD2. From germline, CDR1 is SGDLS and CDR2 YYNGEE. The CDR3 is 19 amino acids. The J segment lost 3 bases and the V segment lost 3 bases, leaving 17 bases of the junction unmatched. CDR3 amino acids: CASSETGSGSRMGTDTQYF. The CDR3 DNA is TGTGCCAGCAGCGAAACTGGTAGCGGGAGCCGAATGGGGACAGATACGCAGTATTTT.

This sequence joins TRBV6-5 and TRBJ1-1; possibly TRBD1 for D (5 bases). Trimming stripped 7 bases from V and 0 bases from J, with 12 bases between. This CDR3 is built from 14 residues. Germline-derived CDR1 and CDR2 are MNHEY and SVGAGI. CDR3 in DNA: TGTGCCAGCAACCCCGGGACTATGAACACTGAAGCTTTCTTT. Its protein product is CASNPGTMNTEAFF.

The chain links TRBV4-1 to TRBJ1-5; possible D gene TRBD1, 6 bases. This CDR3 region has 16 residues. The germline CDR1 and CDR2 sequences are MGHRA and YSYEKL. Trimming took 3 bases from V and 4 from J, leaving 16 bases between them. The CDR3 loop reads CASSQGRARGNQPQHF. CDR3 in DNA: TGCGCCAGCAGCCAGGGGAGGGCCAGGGGAAATCAGCCCCAGCATTTT.

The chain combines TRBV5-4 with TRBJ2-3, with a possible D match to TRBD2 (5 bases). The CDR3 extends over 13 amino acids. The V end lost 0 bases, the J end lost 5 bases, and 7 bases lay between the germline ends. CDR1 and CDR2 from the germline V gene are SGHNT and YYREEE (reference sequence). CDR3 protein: CASSLGREDTQYF. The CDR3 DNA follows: TGTGCCAGCAGCTTGGGACGGGAAGATACGCAGTATTTT.

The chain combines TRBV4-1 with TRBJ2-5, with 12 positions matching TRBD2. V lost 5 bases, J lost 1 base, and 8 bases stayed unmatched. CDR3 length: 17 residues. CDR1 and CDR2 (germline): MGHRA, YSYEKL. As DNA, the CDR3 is TGCGCCAGCAGCTCTAGCGGGGGGGCGTATTCCCAAGAGACCCAGTACTTC. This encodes CASSSSGGAYSQETQYF.

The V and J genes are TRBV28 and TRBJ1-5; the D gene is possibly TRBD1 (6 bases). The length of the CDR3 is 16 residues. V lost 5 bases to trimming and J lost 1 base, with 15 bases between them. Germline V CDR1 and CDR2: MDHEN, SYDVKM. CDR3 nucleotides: TGTGCCAGCAGTGGCACCGGGACACCAAGCAATCAGCCCCAGCATTTT. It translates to CASSGTGTPSNQPQHF.

The CDR3 sequence is CASRRPGGGNTIYF. CDR3 DNA: TGTGCCAGCAGACGACCAGGAGGAGGAAACACCATATATTTT. J is TRBJ1-3 and V is TRBV6-5; D remains ambiguous. The V gene lost 6 bases and the J gene lost 4 bases, with 13 bases spanning the gap. The germline gives CDR1 MNHEY, CDR2 SVGAGI. The CDR3 is 14 amino acids.

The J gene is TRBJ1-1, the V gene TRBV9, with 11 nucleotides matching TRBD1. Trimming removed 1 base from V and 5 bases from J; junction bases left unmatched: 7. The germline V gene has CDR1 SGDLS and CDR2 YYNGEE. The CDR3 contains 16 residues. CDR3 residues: CASSVLVGTGGTEAFF. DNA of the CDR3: TGTGCCAGCAGCGTACTTGTAGGGACAGGGGGAACTGAAGCTTTCTTT.

Here the CDR3 DNA reads TGCGCCAGCAGACCTACAGGGGGTATCTATGGCTACACCTTC. The encoded protein is CASRPTGGIYGYTF. J is TRBJ1-2 and V is TRBV5-1; 8 positions agree with TRBD1. The V and J ends lost 5 bases and 4 bases, in that order; junction bases with no gene match: 7. Germline V gene sequence: CDR1 SGHRS, CDR2 YFSETQ. The CDR3 covers 14 residues.

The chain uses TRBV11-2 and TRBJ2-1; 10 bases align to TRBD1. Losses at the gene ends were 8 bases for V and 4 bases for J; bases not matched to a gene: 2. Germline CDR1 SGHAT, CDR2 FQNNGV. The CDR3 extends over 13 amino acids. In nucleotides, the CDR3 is TGTGCCAGCGGGGACAGGGGTTACAATGAGCAGTTCTTC. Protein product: CASGDRGYNEQFF.

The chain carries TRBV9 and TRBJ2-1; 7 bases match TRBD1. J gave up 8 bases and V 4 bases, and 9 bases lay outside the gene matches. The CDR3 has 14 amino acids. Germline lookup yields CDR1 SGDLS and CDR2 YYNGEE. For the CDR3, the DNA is TGTGCCAGCAGCTTCAGACAGGGAGTCGATGAGCAGTTCTTC. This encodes CASSFRQGVDEQFF.

The CDR3 protein is CASSEAQGLYYGYTF. The CDR3 DNA sequence: TGTGCCAGCAGTGAAGCCCAGGGTCTATACTATGGCTACACCTTC. V usage is TRBV25-1 and J usage is TRBJ1-2; possible D gene TRBD1, 5 bases. The germline gives CDR1 MGHDK, CDR2 SYGVNS. The length of the CDR3 is 15 residues. Trimming removed 2 bases at V and 3 bases at J, with 13 bases between.

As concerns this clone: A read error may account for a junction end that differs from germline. The CDR3 DNA reads TGTGCCAGCAGCTTCAGCGGGACCAAAGACATTCAGTACTTC. It is translated as CASSFSGTKDIQYF. The chain recombines TRBV11-1 with TRBJ2-4, with TRBD2 identical over 7 bases. CDR3 size: 14 residues. Germline CDR1 is SGHAT and CDR2 is FQDESV (reference sequence).

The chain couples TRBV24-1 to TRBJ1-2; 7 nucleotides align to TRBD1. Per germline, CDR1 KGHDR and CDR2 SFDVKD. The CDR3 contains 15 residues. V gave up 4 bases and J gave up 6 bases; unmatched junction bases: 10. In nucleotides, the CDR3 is TGTGCCACCAGTGACCCTACCGACAGGGAAGATGGCTACACCTTC. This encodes CATSDPTDREDGYTF.

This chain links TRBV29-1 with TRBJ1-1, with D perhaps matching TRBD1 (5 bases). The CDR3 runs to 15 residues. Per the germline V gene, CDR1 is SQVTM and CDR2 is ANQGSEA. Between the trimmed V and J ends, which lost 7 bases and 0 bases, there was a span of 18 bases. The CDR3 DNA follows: TGCAGCGCACGGGACTACGGGGCTATGAACACTGAAGCTTTCTTT. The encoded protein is CSARDYGAMNTEAFF.

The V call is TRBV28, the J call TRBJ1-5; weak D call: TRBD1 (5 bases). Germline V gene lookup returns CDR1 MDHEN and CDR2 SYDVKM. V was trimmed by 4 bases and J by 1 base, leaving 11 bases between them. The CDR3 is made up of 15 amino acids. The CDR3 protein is CASSSRVWSNQPQHF. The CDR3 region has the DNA TGTGCCAGCAGTTCCAGGGTCTGGAGCAATCAGCCCCAGCATTTT. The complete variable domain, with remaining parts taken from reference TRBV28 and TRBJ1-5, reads DVKVTQSSRYLVKRTGEKVFLECVQDMDHENMFWYRQDPGLGLRLIYFSYDVKMKEKGDIPEGYSVSREKKERFSLILESASTNQTSMYLCASSSRVWSNQPQHFGDGTRLSIL.

CDR3 sequence (DNA): TGTGCCAGCAAGCAATGGAGGGAAACTGAAGCTTTCTTT. Its protein product is CASKQWRETEAFF. The chain recombines TRBV13 with TRBJ1-1; D is unresolved. The length of the CDR3 is 13 residues. Trimming removed 7 bases from V and 5 bases from J, with 14 bases in between. Germline CDR1 and CDR2: PRHDT and FYEKMQ (reference sequence).

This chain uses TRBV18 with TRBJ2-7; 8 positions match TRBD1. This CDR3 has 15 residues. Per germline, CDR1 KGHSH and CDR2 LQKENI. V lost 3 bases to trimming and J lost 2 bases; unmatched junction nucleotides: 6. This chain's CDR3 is CASSPRTGQTYEQYF. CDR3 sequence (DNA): TGTGCCAGCTCACCGAGGACAGGGCAAACCTACGAGCAGTACTTC.